This T cell receptor beta chain was sequenced during a study of blood T cell repertoires in COVID-19. Authors' data handling: For nucleated cells, counts were estimated from reference gene primer amplification. Method: immunoSEQ multiplex PCR; TCRdb's copy keeps in-frame clones and lacks some. From that table come the V and J calls and clone size; the DNA was used to work out D and trimming. The sample contains around 150,000 clones, over 85% of which appear only once. The trim removed 5 bases at V and 4 bases at J, leaving 3 bases unmatched. Per the germline V gene, CDR1 is SGHTA and CDR2 is FQGNSA. This CDR3 is 13 amino acids long. Seattle patients were enrolled during active infection and followed longitudinally.

The gene calls are TRBV7-2 and TRBJ2-5, with 8 bases that match TRBD1. The sample comprised peripheral blood. This receptor was obtained from a woman aged 55 to 70 with COVID-19, enrolled during active disease. In nucleotides, the CDR3 is TGTGCCAGCAGCCGGACAGGGTCAGAGACCCAGTACTTC. Amino acids: CASSRTGSETQYF.